This T cell receptor (beta chain) was found in a study of shared clonotypes between healthy human individuals. The authors distributed each subset's genomic DNA evenly over several immunoSEQ plates. The DNA input per sorted-subset replicate PCR was 200 ng, corresponding to tens of thousands of T cell genomes. The assay was immunoSEQ multiplex PCR, and TCRdb's table has in-frame clones only and misses some. The sample has roughly 770,000 clones; about 96% are singletons. Terminally differentiated effector memory CD45RA+ cells were left out of the naive CD8 fraction, which was CD45RO-negative and positively selected for CCR7. Adults of Caucasian background living in Nashville, Tennessee made up all donors. Losses at the gene ends were 8 bases for V and 2 bases for J; bases not matched to a gene: 10. The CDR3 totals 17 residues. The germline V gene has CDR1 LNHDA and CDR2 SQIVND (reference sequence).

The sample was naive CD8+ T cells sorted from blood. J is TRBJ2-1 and V is TRBV19; 12 bases are a match to TRBD2. The origin of this receptor is a man aged 30-40 years in good health. The CDR3 protein is CASHGASGRGPYNEQFF. CDR3 DNA: TGTGCCAGTCATGGGGCTAGCGGGAGGGGTCCCTACAATGAGCAGTTCTTC.